The clone carrying this T cell receptor beta chain was detected many times. These data come from a study of molecular identifiers for immune sequencing clone quantification. Germline V gene data show CDR1 as LGHNA and CDR2 as YSLEER. This CDR3 is built from 20 residues. V was trimmed by 0 bases and J by 0 bases, leaving 18 bases between them. Each CDR3 protein gets one entry after TCRdb re-called the PCR reads with MiXCR. The table shows more than 550,000 distinct CDR3 sequences, with 25% occurring only once. This TCR came from a human donor in good health. Some libraries in this study had Jurkat cell RNA spiked in. V and J are TRBV4-3 and TRBJ2-6, with D perhaps given as TRBD1 or TRBD2 (5 bases each). The source material was naive CD8+ T cells from blood, with Jurkat cell RNA spiked in. Subset given: FACS-sorted CD8+CD4-CCR7+CD45RA+ naive T cells. The CDR3 bases are TGCGCCAGCAGCCAAGATGTTTCAACGGGGACCCTCTCTGGGGCCAACGTCCTGACTTTC. It encodes CASSQDVSTGTLSGANVLTF.